The 14 T cell receptor beta chains listed next were all sequenced from one sample in a study of blood T cell repertoires in COVID-19. The assay was immunoSEQ multiplex PCR, and TCRdb's table has in-frame clones only and misses some. The sample has over 30,000 clones; around 87% are singletons. Sequenced material: peripheral blood. Receptors originate from an older man with active COVID-19.

The chain carries TRBV11-3 and TRBJ2-1, with 15 bases fitting TRBD2. The CDR3 contains 17 residues. Per germline, CDR1 SGHNT and CDR2 YENEEA. Trimming took 4 bases from V and 12 from J; bases not matched to a gene: 13. CDR3 sequence: CASSSGLAGGLGTMQFF. As DNA, the CDR3 is TGTGCCAGCAGCTCTGGACTAGCGGGAGGGCTGGGGACCATGCAGTTCTTC.

The V and J genes are TRBV28 and TRBJ2-7, with TRBD1 matching over 9 bases. The CDR3 spans 16 residues. Germline CDR1 is MDHEN and CDR2 is SYDVKM. V gave up 8 bases and J gave up 5 bases; unmatched junction bases: 16. This CDR3 is CASGRLGTGTANEQYF. In DNA form, the CDR3 reads TGTGCCAGCGGCCGACTCGGGACAGGGACGGCAAACGAGCAGTACTTC.

This chain connects TRBV7-9 to TRBJ2-1; D is possibly TRBD2 (6 bases). From germline, CDR1 is SEHNR and CDR2 FQNEAQ (reference sequence). Trimming removed 6 bases at V and 2 bases at J, with 11 bases between. The CDR3 loop spans 14 amino acids. The CDR3: CASSPTGAYNEQFF. In DNA form, the CDR3 reads TGTGCCAGCAGTCCGACGGGGGCCTACAATGAGCAGTTCTTC.

V gene TRBV9 combines with J gene TRBJ2-3; 7 positions agree with TRBD2. V dropped 0 bases and J dropped 5; count of bases not matched to a gene: 15. CDR1 is SGDLS and CDR2 is YYNGEE in the germline V gene. This CDR3 has 18 amino acids. CDR3 nucleotides: TGTGCCAGCAGCGTAGGTGGGGATGGGGGGGTAATCGAAGATACGCAGTATTTT. Protein sequence: CASSVGGDGGVIEDTQYF.

This clone is termed medium-sized. The chain recombines TRBV28 with TRBJ1-5; D may be TRBD1 (5 bases). The CDR3 length is 13 residues. Trimming took 6 bases from V and 13 from J, leaving 19 bases between them. The germline V gene encodes CDR1 MDHEN and CDR2 SYDVKM. The CDR3 sequence: CASSSYLGPNQHF. The CDR3 bases are TGTGCCAGCAGCTCGTACCTGGGGCCCAATCAGCATTTT.

CDR3 amino acids: CASSLAGGKIHTQYF. The CDR3 DNA reads TGTGCCAGCAGCCTCGCAGGGGGAAAGATCCATACGCAGTATTTT. This sequence joins TRBV7-2 and TRBJ2-3, with 7 bases that match TRBD1. The CDR3 is 15 amino acids. The trim removed 5 bases at V and 7 bases at J, leaving 12 bases unmatched. Germline-derived CDR1 and CDR2 are SGHTA and FQGNSA. The variable domain in full, with the rest retrieved from reference TRBV7-2 and TRBJ2-3, is GAGVSQSPSNKVTEKGKDVELRCDPISGHTALYWYRQSLGQGLEFLIYFQGNSAPDKSGLPSDRFSAERTGGSVSTLTIQRTQQEDSAVYLCASSLAGGKIHTQYFGPGTRLTVL.

The genes are TRBV5-1 and TRBJ2-3; D is possibly TRBD1 (6 bases). Germline V CDR1 and CDR2: SGHRS, YFSETQ. This CDR3 is 16 amino acids long. Trimming removed 2 bases at V and 0 bases at J, with 13 bases between. The CDR3 bases are TGCGCCAGCAGCTTAACAGGGAGTCCGAGCACAGATACGCAGTATTTT. Translated, it gives CASSLTGSPSTDTQYF.

The chain has TRBV28 and TRBJ1-2; D may be TRBD1 (6 bases). The CDR3 sequence is 12 residues long. Trimming removed 5 bases from V and 6 bases from J, with 10 bases in between. Germline CDR1 reads MDHEN; CDR2 reads SYDVKM. The CDR3 spells CASSLRGHGYTF. CDR3 nucleotide sequence: TGTGCCAGCAGTCTCAGGGGCCATGGCTACACCTTC.

The chain is built from TRBV4-3 and TRBJ2-7; tentatively, D is TRBD2 (6 bases). This CDR3 contains 15 residues. CDR1 is LGHNA, CDR2 YSLEER, per germline. V dropped 0 bases and J dropped 5 bases, with 14 bases sitting between them. CDR3 sequence: CASSQEAGPWDEQYF. For the CDR3, the DNA is TGCGCCAGCAGCCAAGAGGCGGGACCCTGGGACGAGCAGTACTTC.

The chain employs TRBV18 and TRBJ2-3; D is ambiguous. Trimming cost V 3 bases and J 5 bases, with 12 bases left between them. The CDR3 is 14 residues long. The germline V gene encodes CDR1 KGHSH and CDR2 LQKENI. The CDR3 here is CASSPSSPLDTQYF. The DNA of the CDR3 is TGTGCCAGCTCACCCTCGTCTCCCTTAGATACGCAGTATTTT.

This chain joins TRBV5-1 and TRBJ1-6; 11 positions agree with TRBD1. V trimming: 0 bases; J trimming: 9 bases; junction bases outside the gene matches: 8. Germline-derived CDR1 and CDR2 are SGHRS and YFSETQ. CDR3 length equals 17 residues. CDR3: CASSLVWSGQGASPLHF. CDR3 in DNA: TGCGCCAGCAGCTTGGTGTGGTCTGGACAGGGGGCTTCACCCCTCCACTTT.

The chain recombines TRBV6-2 or TRBV6-3 with TRBJ1-4, with no clear D. There are 15 residues in the CDR3. The ends were cut back, 5 bases at V and 0 bases at J, with 10 bases in the middle. The germline V gene encodes CDR1 MNHEY and CDR2 SVGEGT. CDR3 residues: CASSLDGATNEKLFF. The CDR3 region has the DNA TGTGCCAGCAGTCTGGACGGGGCAACTAATGAAAAACTGTTTTTT.

The chain carries TRBV7-2 and TRBJ2-3; 8 nucleotides match TRBD2. This CDR3 is 17 amino acids long. The trim removed 2 bases at V and 1 base at J, leaving 8 bases unmatched. From germline, CDR1 is SGHTA and CDR2 FQGNSA. The CDR3 region has the DNA TGTGCCAGCAGCTTATTGGTCGGGAGGGCAGGCACAGATACGCAGTATTTT. Amino acids: CASSLLVGRAGTDTQYF.

V gene TRBV14 combines with J gene TRBJ1-4; weak D call: TRBD1 (5 bases). Deletions cut 3 bases from V and 8 bases from J, with 10 bases between. This CDR3 comprises 13 residues. In germline, CDR1 is SGHDN, CDR2 FVKESK. The CDR3 region is CASSHRQQEKLFF. The DNA for the CDR3 is TGTGCCAGCAGCCACCGACAGCAGGAAAAACTGTTTTTT.